What follows is one T cell receptor beta chain and its context. Its binding antigen is unknown. No base-level quality is on record; no much larger clone is a single base apart. The library was produced with RACE. The instrument was a NextSeq 500. During library preparation, unique molecular identifiers were attached to individual cDNA molecules so that TCRs could be counted quantitatively and reproducibly. Both TCR alpha and TCR beta chains were sequenced from each blood RNA sample. For the original study's pipeline: Samples had a median of approximately 96,000 TCRs, with a range from roughly 20,000 to 700,000. V, J and CDR3 annotation of the TCR reads was carried out using the Decombinator software suite. To make PS versus PT1 abundance plots, every sample was subsampled to the same number of TCRs (28,000). TCRs were defined as expanded if absent before sensitization and observed at least eight times at the 2-week time point. The public reads were quality trimmed at Q25 with fastp and then assembled into clones with MiXCR by TCRdb, keeping productive beta chains. Identical CDR3 proteins give one entry, which carries the most common genes and DNA. TCRdb, not the original authors, processed these V and J calls. This sample lists around 300,000 distinct CDR3 sequences; approximately 7.5% were detected once. Together, the top ten hold roughly 1.2% of the sample.

The CDR3 sequence holds 16 residues, the cysteine and phenylalanine included. Only CDR3 DNA is held: 48 bases, read in frame from base 1. V lost 6 bases and J lost 0 bases; the stretch between them is 14 bases long. CDR1 is given as MNHEY and CDR2 as SVGEGT, both from the germline V gene. Sample time point, as interpreted from the label and publication: pre-sensitization, week 0. The treatment or condition label here, explained by the study, means: therapeutic diphenylcyclopropenone sensitization with weekly scalp DPC. At every patch-test visit, the blood draw took place before the patch test was put on. To be eligible, patients had to be aged 18 to 70, diagnosed with alopecia and judged suitable for DPC therapy, while pregnant patients were excluded. Total RNA was extracted from unfractionated whole blood that had been collected in Tempus Blood RNA tubes. This entry is derived from a study of human T cells and chemical hapten exposure (dated by TCRdb to the early 2020s). Looking at the study overall: For sensitization, 2% DPC in acetone was applied to a roughly 2 cm by roughly 2 cm area of upper inner arm skin. Patients additionally received weekly therapeutic DPC doses to the scalp throughout the approximately 24-week study period. Patch testing on the upper back used Finn chambers containing 0.01% DPC, with scoring done after 6 days according to International Contact Dermatitis Research Group standards. Most of the patients in the cohort were female, and the cohort covered alopecia areata with under or over 50% scalp involvement, alopecia totalis and alopecia universalis. Libraries were pooled for sequencing, and per-sample TCR yields varied mainly because of small differences in library volumes within the pool. This study followed changes in the peripheral blood TCR repertoire in vivo during primary and secondary sensitization of alopecia patients to the hapten diphenylcyclopropenone (DPC). Blood was sampled from patients pre-sensitization (week 0) and at 2, 6 and about 24 weeks after DPC sensitization. For TCR sequencing, blood came from over 25 alopecia patients at anywhere from one to four time points (pre-sensitization, 2, 6 and 24 weeks).

Study-level results and caveats: Because all patients had alopecia, a presumed autoimmune disease, the immune response of the patients might differ from that of healthy individuals. After repeated subsampling, changes were observed in the strength of the expansion versus patch-test correlation and in the threshold at which the correlation became significant. A positive correlation was found between the number of PT1 expanded TCRs and patch test score, with significance reached at thresholds 8, 16 and 32 but not 4. The number of TCRs above 1 in 1000 frequency did not change with DPC sensitization; there was no evidence of global repertoire structure alterations. Compared with pre-sensitization or healthy control sets, expanded TCRs formed significantly more large CDR3 similarity clusters, which is consistent with antigen-driven responses.

This sequence originates from a man aged 18 to 29 with alopecia areata. Some clones in this sample may be carry-over from other donors' samples. The input for sequencing was whole blood, taken in connection with sensitization to the hapten diphenylcyclopropenone (DPC). The rearranged segments are TRBV6-2 or TRBV6-3 and TRBJ1-4; there is no confident call for the D gene. The DNA sequence reads TGTGCCAGCAGAGAGGAGAGGAATGCAACTAATGAAAAACTGTTTTTT. It specifies CASREERNATNEKLFF.